One sample yielded the 9 T cell receptor beta chains listed below, sequenced in a study of T cells expressing NK-cell markers. TCRdb reprocessed the 5' RACE reads; each CDR3 protein has one entry and no DNA is given. The sample data list approximately 110,000 distinct CDR3 sequences. Sequencing was performed on blood T cells: a sorted CD56 or NKG2C T cell subset, CD4+ or CD8+ T cells, or bulk PBMC T cells (not recorded which). These receptors came from a woman between 18 and 69 years old in good health.

V is TRBV29-1 and J is TRBJ1-2. Germline CDR1 and CDR2: SQVTM and ANQGSEA. The CDR3 has 13 residues. The CDR3: CSVPIGLHEGYTF.

The V call is TRBV9, the J call TRBJ2-1; absent DNA, TCRdb's TRBD2 call cannot be checked. Germline V gene data show CDR1 as SGDLS and CDR2 as YYNGEE. The CDR3 runs to 13 residues. The CDR3 sequence: CASSAGLANEQFF.

The chain links TRBV29-1 to TRBJ1-2. Germline V lookup: CDR1 SQVTM, CDR2 ANQGSEA. The CDR3 spans 14 residues. The CDR3: CSVEDWVPDYGYTF.

The rearrangement uses TRBV4-3 and TRBJ1-1; TCRdb's D gene call, TRBD1, goes unchecked for lack of DNA. This CDR3 is built from 15 residues. The germline CDR1 and CDR2 sequences are LGHNA and YSLEER. CDR3 sequence: CASSQQRGTGTEAFF.

The chain joins TRBV20-1 to TRBJ2-1; TCRdb indicates TRBD1, and absent DNA this call remains unverified. The CDR3 length is 16 residues. The germline CDR1 and CDR2 sequences are DFQATT and SNEGSKA (reference sequence). CDR3 protein: CSASPRGRSSYNEQFF.

The chain has TRBV4-1 and TRBJ1-1; there is no DNA to check the TCRdb D call of TRBD1. This CDR3 contains 15 residues. Germline V gives CDR1 MGHRA, CDR2 YSYEKL. The CDR3 is CASSQVSQGATEAFF.

V gene TRBV29-1 combines with J gene TRBJ2-7; the D gene TCRdb calls, TRBD2, cannot be checked with no DNA. CDR1 is SQVTM and CDR2 is ANQGSEA in the germline V gene. This CDR3 has 13 residues. CDR3 amino acids: CSVGKGLTYEQYF.

V and J are TRBV20-1 and TRBJ2-7. CDR1 and CDR2 from the germline V gene are DFQATT and SNEGSKA (reference sequence). The CDR3 has 13 amino acids. The CDR3 sequence is CSATPMGSYEQFF.

V and J are TRBV6-2 or TRBV6-3 and TRBJ1-2. The CDR3 consists of 13 residues. The germline gives CDR1 MNHEY, CDR2 SVGEGT. CDR3 sequence reads: CASSFRDSYGYTF.